This TCR beta chain was sequenced during a study of blood T cell repertoires in COVID-19. About the study: Sites across the United States, Italy and Spain contributed samples from acute and convalescent COVID-19. PBMCs, B-cell-depleted T cells, or T cells provided the cDNA or gDNA that made up the material.

V dropped 5 bases and J dropped 10 bases, with 16 bases sitting between them. Germline CDR1 SGHRS, CDR2 YFSETQ. This CDR3 spans 14 amino acids. In the authors' methods: For nucleated cells, counts were estimated from reference gene primer amplification. The method was immunoSEQ multiplex PCR; TCRdb's version includes in-frame clones alone and lacks a portion of them. V and J calls and clone size come straight from that table; D and trimming were deduced from the DNA. The data show tens of thousands of clones, less than 90% seen once. This chain uses TRBV5-1 with TRBJ1-6; possibly TRBD1 for D (5 bases). Specimen: peripheral blood. The sequence was collected from a human donor in a cohort sampled during active COVID-19. CDR3 coding DNA: TGCGCCAGCAGTTCTAACCCGGGGGACTCACCCCTCCACTTT. The encoded protein is CASSSNPGDSPLHF.